This is a list of T cell receptor beta chains from one sample in a study of blood T cells in healthy people across ages. Each CDR3 protein gets one entry after TCRdb re-called the 5' RACE reads with MiXCR. Among about 1.8 million distinct CDR3 sequences listed, less than 50% were seen once. Source material: blood. The source is a middle-aged woman in good health. Both conserved end residues are part of each CDR3. A D gene is named only where the DNA matches it firmly. Clone size is given for some rows only: seen once, a few or many times, or a class if the clone is expanded.

>-|TRBJ2-5|-|TRBV2
TGTGCCAGCGTACCCTGGCTAGGAGAGACCCAGTACTTC
CASVPWLGETQYF
>-|TRBJ2-3|-|TRBV7-2
TGTGCCAGCAGCCAAGTTGGGCAGGGATGGCCAGATACGCAGTATTTT
CASSQVGQGWPDTQYF
>few|TRBJ2-5|TRBD2|TRBV14
TGTGCCAGCAGCCAAGATATCCCGGAGAGCGGGGGGGAAGAGACCCAGTACTTC
CASSQDIPESGGEETQYF
>-|TRBJ2-3|TRBD2|TRBV2
TGTGCCAGCAGCCCCGGGACTAGCGGGGGCCGACGTCGCACAGATACGCAGTATTTT
CASSPGTSGGRRRTDTQYF
>-|TRBJ2-7|TRBD1|TRBV20-1
TGCAGTGCTAGGGCTGGGACAGGGATGGGCTACGAGCAGTACTTC
CSARAGTGMGYEQYF
>few|TRBJ2-1|-|TRBV12-3/TRBV12-4
TGTGCCAGCAGTTCGACCGGGACGTACAATGAGCAGTTCTTC
CASSSTGTYNEQFF
>-|TRBJ2-1|-|TRBV19
TGTGCCAGTAGTATGTATCAGGAGCAGTTCTTC
CASSMYQEQFF
>-|TRBJ2-1|TRBD1|TRBV25-1
TGTGCCAGCAGTTCTCACGACAGGGGAAGAGAGACCCAGTTCTTC
CASSSHDRGRETQFF
>-|TRBJ2-7|TRBD2|TRBV12-3/TRBV12-4
TGTGCCAGCAACCCCGCTAGCGGGGTCCTCGGCGTCCTGTTCGAGCAGTACTTC
CASNPASGVLGVLFEQYF
>-|TRBJ2-5|-|TRBV28
TGTGCCAGCAGTTTAACGGGCAGGGGAGGTCGAGAGACCCAGTACTTC
CASSLTGRGGRETQYF
>once|TRBJ2-4|-|TRBV9
-
CASSVAHGTVYF
>-|TRBJ2-7|-|TRBV7-8
TGTGCCAGCAGCTTCACAGCAGAGACCCCGTACTTC
CASSFTAETPYF
>-|TRBJ2-1|-|TRBV7-3
TGTGCCAGCAGCGCCGACCCCAATGAGCAGTTCTTC
CASSADPNEQFF
>-|TRBJ2-5|TRBD2|TRBV6-5
TGTGCCAGCAGTGTCGCAGCGGGGAAAGAGACCCAGTACTTC
CASSVAAGKETQYF
>few|TRBJ2-1|-|TRBV3-1
TGTGCCAGCAGCCAGGGACTCCCTCACAATGAGCAGTTCTTC
CASSQGLPHNEQFF
>-|TRBJ1-1|-|TRBV28
TGTGCCAGCCTCGGGCAAATGAACACTGAAGCTTTCTTT
CASLGQMNTEAFF
>few|TRBJ2-7|-|TRBV4-3
TGCGCCAGCAGCCAAGTTCAGGGAGGTGTCCACGAGCAGTACTTC
CASSQVQGGVHEQYF
>-|TRBJ2-7|-|TRBV20-1
TGCAGTGCTAGAGGCACTGGTCCCGAGGGGTACTTC
CSARGTGPEGYF
>-|TRBJ2-1|TRBD1|TRBV27
TGTGCCAGCAGTGACCGGACAGGGGTCGTTAATGAGCAGTTCTTC
CASSDRTGVVNEQFF
>-|TRBJ1-5|-|TRBV12-3/TRBV12-4
TGTGCCAGCAGTAGAGGTCCTAGCAATCAGCCCCAGCATTTT
CASSRGPSNQPQHF
>-|TRBJ2-1|-|TRBV9
TGTGCCAGCAGCCCGATAAGTGAAGGTTTCCATGAGCAGTTCTTC
CASSPISEGFHEQFF